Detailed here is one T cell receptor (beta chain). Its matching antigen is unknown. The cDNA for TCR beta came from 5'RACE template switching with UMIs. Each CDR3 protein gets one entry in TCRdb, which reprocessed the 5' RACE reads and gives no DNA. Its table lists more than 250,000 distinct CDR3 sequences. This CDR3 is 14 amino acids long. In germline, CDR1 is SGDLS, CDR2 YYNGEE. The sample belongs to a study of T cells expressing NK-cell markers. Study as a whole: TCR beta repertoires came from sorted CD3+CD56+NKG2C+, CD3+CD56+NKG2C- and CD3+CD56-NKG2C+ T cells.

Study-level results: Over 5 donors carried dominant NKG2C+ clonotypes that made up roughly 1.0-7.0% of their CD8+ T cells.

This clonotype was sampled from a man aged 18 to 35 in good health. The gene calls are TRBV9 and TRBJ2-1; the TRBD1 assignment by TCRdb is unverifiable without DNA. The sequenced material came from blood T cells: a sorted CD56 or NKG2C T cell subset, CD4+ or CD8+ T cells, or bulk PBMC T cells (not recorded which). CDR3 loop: CASTSGHSYNEQFF.